The 16 T cell receptor beta chains listed next were all sequenced from one sample in a study of blood T cell repertoires in COVID-19. Assay: immunoSEQ multiplex PCR; the TCRdb copy retains only in-frame clones and omits some. The sample yields 130,000 to 150,000 clones, 84% seen once. The sequenced sample consisted of peripheral blood. Receptors were obtained from a human donor in a cohort sampled during active COVID-19.

The chain links TRBV19 to TRBJ1-2, with D possibly TRBD1 on 5 matching bases. CDR1 LNHDA and CDR2 SQIVND come from the germline V gene (reference sequence). Trimming cost V 7 bases and J 2 bases, with 20 bases left between them. The CDR3 length is 16 residues. CDR3 sequence: CASTPVEVRGNYGYTF. In DNA, the CDR3 is TGTGCCAGTACTCCAGTAGAGGTTCGGGGGAACTATGGCTACACCTTC.

The chain has TRBV11-2 and TRBJ1-3; no clear D. V was cut by 8 bases and J by 0 bases, with 14 bases left in between. Germline CDR1 and CDR2: SGHAT and FQNNGV. The CDR3 loop spans 15 amino acids. The CDR3 nucleotides are TGTGCCAGCGGCGTAGGTTTCCGCTCTGGAAACACCATATATTTT. Translated: CASGVGFRSGNTIYF.

The rearrangement joins TRBV7-2 to TRBJ1-3; D gene uncertain. Germline CDR1 reads SGHTA; CDR2 reads FQGNSA. The V gene lost 5 bases and the J gene lost 0 bases, with 11 bases spanning the gap. The CDR3 has 15 amino acids. The CDR3, as DNA: TGTGCCAGCAGCCTCTATCTTATCTCTGGAAACACCATATATTTT. This sequence encodes CASSLYLISGNTIYF. The full variable domain, rest sourced from reference TRBV7-2 and TRBJ1-3, is GAGVSQSPSNKVTEKGKDVELRCDPISGHTALYWYRQSLGQGLEFLIYFQGNSAPDKSGLPSDRFSAERTGGSVSTLTIQRTQQEDSAVYLCASSLYLISGNTIYFGEGSWLTVV.

The genes are TRBV9 and TRBJ1-2; tentative D call: TRBD1 (5 bases). V shed 0 bases and J shed 4 bases, with 16 bases lying between them. Germline CDR1 is SGDLS and CDR2 is YYNGEE. CDR3 size: 16 residues. The DNA for the CDR3 is TGTGCCAGCAGCGTAGGGACCCAGGGACTCTCCTATGGCTACACCTTC. Translated, it gives CASSVGTQGLSYGYTF.

This chain uses TRBV6-2 or TRBV6-3 with TRBJ2-7; D unclear. V was trimmed by 3 bases and J by 1 base, leaving 7 bases between them. Germline CDR1 is MNHEY and CDR2 is SVGEGT. CDR3 length: 13 residues. This CDR3 reads CASSYSVSYEQYF. The CDR3 DNA sequence: TGTGCCAGCAGTTATTCTGTTTCCTACGAGCAGTACTTC.

This rearrangement joins TRBV7-9 to TRBJ1-1; 9 positions match TRBD1. CDR3 length: 14 residues. Germline V gives CDR1 SEHNR, CDR2 FQNEAQ (reference sequence). V trimming: 5 bases; J trimming: 11 bases; junction bases outside the gene matches: 12. The DNA for the CDR3 is TGTGCCAGCAGCGAGGGACAGGGAGGTTTTTGGGCTTTCTTT. Translation: CASSEGQGGFWAFF.

Worth noting for this clone: Other nucleotide sequences from this sample produce the same CDR3. V usage is TRBV11-3 and J usage is TRBJ2-7, with D hard to call. Germline V gene data show CDR1 as SGHNT and CDR2 as YENEEA. The CDR3 spans 15 residues. V was cut by 1 base and J by 2 bases, with 12 bases left in between. Written as DNA, the CDR3 is TGTGCCAGCAGCTTAGGAGGAAGTGGTACCTACGAGCAGTACTTC. This translates into CASSLGGSGTYEQYF.

The chain uses TRBV20-1 and TRBJ1-5; a weak D match, TRBD1 (5 bases). Trimming took 3 bases from V and 6 from J, leaving 9 bases between them. Germline CDR1 DFQATT, CDR2 SNEGSKA (reference sequence). CDR3 length equals 12 residues. The CDR3, as DNA: TGCAGTGCTAGTACGGGGGGTCAGCCCCAGCATTTT. It codes for CSASTGGQPQHF.

This clone is medium-sized (0.01 to 0.1%) within its sample. This chain uses TRBV5-6 with TRBJ1-3; tentative D call: TRBD1 (5 bases). This CDR3 has 16 residues. Deletions cut 2 bases from V and 1 base from J, with 13 bases between. CDR1 and CDR2 from the germline V gene are SGHDT and YYEEEE. The CDR3 spells CASSLLTAMSGNTIYF. In DNA form, the CDR3 reads TGTGCCAGCAGCTTACTGACAGCAATGTCTGGAAACACCATATATTTT.

V and J are TRBV7-3 and TRBJ2-1; 11 bases agree with TRBD2. This CDR3 is built from 16 residues. V lost 4 bases, J lost 4 bases, and 6 bases stayed unmatched. Germline loops: CDR1 SGHTA, CDR2 FQGTGA. The CDR3 region is CASSSTSGGSYNEQFF. CDR3 sequence (DNA): TGTGCCAGCAGCTCTACTAGCGGGGGATCTTACAATGAGCAGTTCTTC.

This chain joins TRBV28 and TRBJ1-5; 8 bases are a match to TRBD1. V was clipped by 6 bases and J by 8 bases; unmatched bases: 6. From germline, CDR1 is MDHEN and CDR2 SYDVKM. CDR3 length: 13 residues. Here the CDR3 reads CASSRQGLKPQHF. For the CDR3, the DNA is TGTGCCAGCAGCCGACAGGGGTTGAAGCCCCAGCATTTT.

The chain couples TRBV6-5 to TRBJ2-5; TRBD1 agrees at 7 bases. Looked up from germline, CDR1 is MNHEY and CDR2 is SVGAGI. CDR3 length: 16 residues. Trimming cost V 0 bases and J 0 bases; bases outside gene matches: 4. CDR3 amino acids: CASSYSGTANQETQYF. The CDR3 coding sequence is TGTGCCAGCAGTTACTCCGGGACAGCTAACCAAGAGACCCAGTACTTC.

This clone was counted only a few times. V and J are TRBV6-4 and TRBJ2-3; 11 bases are a match to TRBD1. Germline V gene sequence: CDR1 MRHNA, CDR2 SNTAGT. The CDR3 is made up of 14 amino acids. With V trimmed by 4 bases and J by 4 bases, 1 base remained unmatched. DNA for the CDR3: TGTGCCAGCAGTGGGACAGGGGGCGCAGATACGCAGTATTTT. Its protein product is CASSGTGGADTQYF.

The chain links TRBV5-6 to TRBJ2-1; D is ambiguous. V was pared by 0 bases and J by 13 bases, with 17 bases between. The CDR3 loop spans 14 amino acids. CDR1 SGHDT and CDR2 YYEEEE come from the germline V gene. CDR3 nucleotides: TGTGCCAGCAGCTTGGGCGGCCGGAGAGTCTCTCAGTTCTTC. Its translation is CASSLGGRRVSQFF.

The DNA of the CDR3 is TGTGCCAGCACCCCTATCGGTCCAAACACTGAAGCTTTCTTT. Protein: CASTPIGPNTEAFF. V is TRBV5-6 and J is TRBJ1-1; D gene unclear. The CDR3 runs to 14 residues. Trimming left V 6 bases short and J 2 bases short, with 14 bases between. Germline V gene data show CDR1 as SGHDT and CDR2 as YYEEEE.

This clone was observed once. The chain recombines TRBV9 with TRBJ2-2, with TRBD1 matching over 10 bases. CDR3 length: 14 amino acids. Germline CDR1 and CDR2: SGDLS and YYNGEE. V was clipped by 5 bases and J by 4 bases; unmatched bases: 2. The CDR3 protein is CASRGTGATGELFF. The CDR3 DNA reads TGTGCCAGCAGAGGGACAGGGGCCACCGGGGAGCTGTTTTTT.